Listed below are T cell receptor beta chains from one sample, sequenced in a study of T cell responses to AZD1222 COVID-19 vaccine. Only in-frame clones appear in the TCRdb table, and some are missing; sequencing was by immunoSEQ multiplex PCR. The repertoire holds roughly 140,000 clones, with roughly nine tenths as singletons. The sequencing used peripheral blood, collected 28 days after the second AZD1222 dose. The receptor set was obtained from an adult who received the AZD1222 COVID-19 vaccine. CDR3s include the opening cysteine and the closing phenylalanine or tryptophan. A D gene is named only where the DNA matches it firmly. Rows give clone size only sometimes, using once, few, many, or a class for an expanded clone.

D gene	V gene	J gene	clone size	CDR3 DNA	CDR3 protein
NA	TRBV28	TRBJ1-1	NA	TGTGCCACGCTCGCTAACGGGTACATGAACACTGAAGCTTTCTTT	CATLANGYMNTEAFF
NA	TRBV4-3	TRBJ1-2	NA	TGCGCCAGCAGCCAAGATAACCCCGCGGTCAACACCTTC	CASSQDNPAVNTF
NA	TRBV7-8	TRBJ2-2	NA	TGTGCCAGCAGCTTACCCAAGCGTACCACCGGGGAGCTGTTTTTT	CASSLPKRTTGELFF
NA	TRBV5-1	TRBJ1-1	NA	TGCGCCAGCAGCTTGGACGGCGGGGGGACTGAAGCTTTCTTT	CASSLDGGGTEAFF
NA	TRBV30	TRBJ2-5	NA	TGTGCCTGTGCCGGGACGAACCAAGAGACCCAGTACTTC	CACAGTNQETQYF
TRBD2	TRBV28	TRBJ2-4	NA	TGTGCCAGCAGCCTGACTAGCGGGGGACTAGCCAAAAACATTCAGTACTTC	CASSLTSGGLAKNIQYF
NA	TRBV19	TRBJ2-1	NA	TGTGCCAGTAGTATCGTGCCGAGCCTCTACAATGAGCAGTTCTTC	CASSIVPSLYNEQFF
TRBD2	TRBV7-6	TRBJ2-3	NA	TGTGCCAGCAGCCTAGCGGCTAGCGTCAGCACAGATACGCAGTATTTT	CASSLAASVSTDTQYF
TRBD1	TRBV2	TRBJ1-2	NA	TGTGCCAGCAGCGTTTCTATCGGACAGGCGTCTGGCTACACCTTC	CASSVSIGQASGYTF
NA	TRBV6-5	TRBJ2-7	NA	TGTGCCAGCAGTTACTCGGGGGCTTTGCCGTCCGAGCAGTACTTC	CASSYSGALPSEQYF
TRBD2	TRBV11-2	TRBJ2-5	once	TGTGCCAGCAGCTTAGACAGCGGGAGTCGGGAGACCCAGTACTTC	CASSLDSGSRETQYF
NA	TRBV10-3	TRBJ1-1	NA	TGTGCCATCGGGGCTTCAGAGAACACTGAAGCTTTCTTT	CAIGASENTEAFF
TRBD1	TRBV6-5	TRBJ1-5	NA	TGTGCCAGCAGGGGACAGGGGAAACAGCCCCAGCATTTT	CASRGQGKQPQHF
TRBD2	TRBV18	TRBJ2-5	NA	TGTGCCAGCTCGCGTTATGGGACTAGCGGTCCTCAAGAGACCCAGTACTTC	CASSRYGTSGPQETQYF
TRBD2	TRBV2	TRBJ2-1	NA	TGTGCCAGCCGGAATAGCGGGAATCTAAATGAGCAGTTCTTC	CASRNSGNLNEQFF
TRBD2	TRBV28	TRBJ2-7	NA	TGTGCCAGCAGGCGGGGTCTAGCGGGAGGGACCTACGAGCAGTACTTC	CASRRGLAGGTYEQYF
TRBD1	TRBV5-1	TRBJ2-1	NA	TGCGCCAGCAGCACCGACAGGGGAGGGCAGTTCTTC	CASSTDRGGQFF
TRBD1	TRBV3-1/TRBV3-2	TRBJ1-4	few	TGTGCCAGCAGACCGGACAGGCATGAAAAACTGTTTTTT	CASRPDRHEKLFF
NA	TRBV3-1/TRBV3-2	TRBJ1-1	NA	TGTGCCAGCAAAAGGGCGACGAGCACTGAAGCTTTCTTT	CASKRATSTEAFF
NA	TRBV5-1	TRBJ1-1	NA	TGCGCCAGCAGCCCCCCCCACCTGCCGTCGAACACTGAAGCTTTCTTT	CASSPPHLPSNTEAFF
NA	TRBV4-1	TRBJ1-5	NA	TGCGCCAGCAGCCAGGGGGAGGAGATGCCCCAGCATTTT	CASSQGEEMPQHF
NA	TRBV6-6	TRBJ1-1	NA	TGTGCCATCCTCGGTCAGGAAGCTTTCTTT	CAILGQEAFF
TRBD1	TRBV19	TRBJ1-2	NA	TGTGCCAGTACAACAGGGGGTGCCCTCTATGGCTACACCTTC	CASTTGGALYGYTF
NA	TRBV6-5	TRBJ1-5	NA	TGTGCCAGCAGCAAACAGGGTGGTCAGCCCCAGCATTTT	CASSKQGGQPQHF
NA	TRBV7-8	TRBJ2-5	NA	TGTGCCAGCAGCTTAGCCCGATCGACAACTGTATACCAAGAGACCCAGTACTTC	CASSLARSTTVYQETQYF
NA	TRBV7-9	TRBJ1-1	NA	TGTGCCAGCAGCTTCCCTCGCGGGAACACTGAAGCTTTCTTT	CASSFPRGNTEAFF
TRBD1	TRBV28	TRBJ1-1	NA	TGTGCCAGCAGTGAAACCTCAGGGGGGCCGAGGCACACTGAAGCTTTCTTT	CASSETSGGPRHTEAFF
NA	TRBV28	TRBJ1-6	NA	TGTGCCAGCAGTTCTCAGGGTGGGGCCTATAATTCACCCCTCCACTTT	CASSSQGGAYNSPLHF
NA	TRBV6-1	TRBJ1-5	NA	TGTGCCAGCAGTGAGATGCACCTCAATCAGCCCCAGCATTTT	CASSEMHLNQPQHF
TRBD1	TRBV2	TRBJ1-2	NA	TGTGCCAGCAGTGAAGTAGGGACAGTGAACTACACCTTC	CASSEVGTVNYTF
NA	TRBV6-1	TRBJ1-3	NA	TGTGCCAGCAGTGACCAGGGACTTGGTGGAAACACCATATATTTT	CASSDQGLGGNTIYF
TRBD1	TRBV6-5	TRBJ1-1	NA	TGTGCCAGCAGACTGGGACAGACGAACACTGAAGCTTTCTTT	CASRLGQTNTEAFF
NA	TRBV5-1	TRBJ1-6	NA	TGCGCCAGCAGCTTGGCCGGGGCAACCTATAATTCACCCCTCCACTTT	CASSLAGATYNSPLHF
NA	TRBV11-2	TRBJ2-7	NA	TGTGCCAGCAGCTTATCCCAGCGAGCCTACGAGCAGTACTTC	CASSLSQRAYEQYF
NA	TRBV6-6	TRBJ2-1	NA	TGTGCCAGCATTGACAATGAGCAGTTCTTC	CASIDNEQFF
NA	TRBV2	TRBJ1-5	NA	TGTGCCAGCAGTGCAGGGGATCGGAATCAGCCCCAGCATTTT	CASSAGDRNQPQHF
TRBD2	TRBV19	TRBJ2-5	NA	TGTGCCAGCGGGACTAGCGGGGGGTCGTCAAAAGAGACCCAGTACTTC	CASGTSGGSSKETQYF
NA	TRBV7-8	TRBJ2-1	NA	TGTGCCAGCAGCCAAGGGTGGGTGAAGAACAATGAGCAGTTCTTC	CASSQGWVKNNEQFF
NA	TRBV13	TRBJ1-2	NA	TGTGCCAGCAGCGACGCGGGGGCTGGCTACACCTTC	CASSDAGAGYTF